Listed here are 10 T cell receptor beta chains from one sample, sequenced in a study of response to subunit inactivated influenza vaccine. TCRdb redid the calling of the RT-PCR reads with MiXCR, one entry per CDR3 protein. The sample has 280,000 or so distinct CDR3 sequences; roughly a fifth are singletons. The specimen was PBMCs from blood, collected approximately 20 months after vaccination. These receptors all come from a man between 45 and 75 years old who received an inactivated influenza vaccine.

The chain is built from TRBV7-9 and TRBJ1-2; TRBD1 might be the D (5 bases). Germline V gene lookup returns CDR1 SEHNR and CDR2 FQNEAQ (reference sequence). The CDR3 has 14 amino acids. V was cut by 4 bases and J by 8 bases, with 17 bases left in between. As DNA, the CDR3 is TGTGCCAGCAGCTGGTCCGGGCCAGGGAGAGGCTACACCTTC. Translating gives CASSWSGPGRGYTF.

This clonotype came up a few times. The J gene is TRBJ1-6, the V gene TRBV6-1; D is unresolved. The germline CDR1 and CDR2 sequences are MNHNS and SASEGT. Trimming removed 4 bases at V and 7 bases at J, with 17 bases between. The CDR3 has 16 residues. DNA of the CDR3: TGTGCCAGCAGTGCTCAACGTCGGCAGGTGAATTCACCCCTCCACTTT. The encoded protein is CASSAQRRQVNSPLHF.

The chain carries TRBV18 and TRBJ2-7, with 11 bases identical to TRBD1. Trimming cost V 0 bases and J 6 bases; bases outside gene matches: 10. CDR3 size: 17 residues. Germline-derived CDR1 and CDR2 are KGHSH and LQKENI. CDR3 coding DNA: TGTGCCAGCTCACCACCTTCATCCCAGGACAGGGGGCGCGAGCAGTACTTC. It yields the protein CASSPPSSQDRGREQYF.

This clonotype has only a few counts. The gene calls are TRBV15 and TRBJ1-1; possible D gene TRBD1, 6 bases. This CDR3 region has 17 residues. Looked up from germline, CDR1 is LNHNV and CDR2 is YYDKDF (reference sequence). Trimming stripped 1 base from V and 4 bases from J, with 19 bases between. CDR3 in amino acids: CATSRGDHLQGLTEAFF. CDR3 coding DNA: TGTGCCACCAGCAGAGGGGACCATTTACAGGGTCTCACTGAAGCTTTCTTT.

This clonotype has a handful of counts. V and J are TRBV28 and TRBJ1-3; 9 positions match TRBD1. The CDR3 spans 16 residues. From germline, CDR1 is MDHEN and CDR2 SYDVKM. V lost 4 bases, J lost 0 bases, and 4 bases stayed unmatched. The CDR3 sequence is CASSWTGVGSGNTIYF. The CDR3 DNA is TGTGCCAGCAGTTGGACAGGGGTCGGCTCTGGAAACACCATATATTTT.

The CDR3 spells CASSPRTSYEQFF. The CDR3 region has the DNA TGTGCCAGCAGCCCCCGGACTAGTTATGAGCAGTTCTTC. The chain uses TRBV11-2 and TRBJ2-1; 7 bases map to TRBD2. The CDR3 spans 13 residues. Trimming removed 5 bases from V and 8 bases from J; junction bases left unmatched: 6. The germline gives CDR1 SGHAT, CDR2 FQNNGV.

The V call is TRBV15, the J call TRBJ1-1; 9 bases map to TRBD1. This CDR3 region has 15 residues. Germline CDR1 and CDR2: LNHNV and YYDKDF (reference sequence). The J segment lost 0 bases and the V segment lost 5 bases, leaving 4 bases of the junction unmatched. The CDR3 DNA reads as TGTGCCACCAGCGGGGGACAGGGCTTGAACACTGAAGCTTTCTTT. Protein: CATSGGQGLNTEAFF.

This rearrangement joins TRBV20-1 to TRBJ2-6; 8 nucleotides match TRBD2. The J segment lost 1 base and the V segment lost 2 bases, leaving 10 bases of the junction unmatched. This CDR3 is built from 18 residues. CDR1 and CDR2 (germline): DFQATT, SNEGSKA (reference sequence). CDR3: CSARPDSGVRSGANVLTF. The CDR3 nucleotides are TGCAGTGCTAGACCTGATAGCGGGGTACGGTCTGGGGCCAACGTCCTGACTTTC.

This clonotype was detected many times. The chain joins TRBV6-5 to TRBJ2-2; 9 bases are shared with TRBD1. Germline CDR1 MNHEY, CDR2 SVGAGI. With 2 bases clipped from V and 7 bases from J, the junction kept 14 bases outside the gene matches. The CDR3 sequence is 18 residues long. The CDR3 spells CASSYPAAGTGTDGELFF. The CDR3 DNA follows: TGTGCCAGCAGTTACCCCGCGGCCGGGACAGGGACGGACGGGGAGCTGTTTTTT.

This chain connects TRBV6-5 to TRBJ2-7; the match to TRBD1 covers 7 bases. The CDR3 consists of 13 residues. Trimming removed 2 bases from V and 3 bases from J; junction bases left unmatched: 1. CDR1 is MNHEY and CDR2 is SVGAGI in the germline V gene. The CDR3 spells CASSYGDSYEQYF. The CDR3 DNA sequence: TGTGCCAGCAGTTACGGGGACAGCTACGAGCAGTACTTC.